The T cell receptor beta chain under discussion was sequenced for a study of blood T cell repertoires in COVID-19. Authors' processing steps: How many nucleated cells were present was estimated from reference gene primer amplification. Sequenced by immunoSEQ multiplex PCR; TCRdb stores in-frame clones only, minus some. The D gene and trimming were derived from the DNA, and the V and J assignments and clone size from that table. The sample holds around 300,000 clones, around 86% seen once. Enrollees, roughly 18 to 89 years old, lived in 24 US areas. The sequence derives from a woman aged 40 to 55 who had recovered from COVID-19. Sequencing was done on a sample of PBMCs or T cells enriched from blood (not recorded which).

The CDR3 region is CASSLLPGQSNTEAFF. The CDR3, as DNA: TGCGCCAGCAGCTTGTTGCCAGGCCAATCGAACACTGAAGCTTTCTTT. The rearrangement links TRBV5-1 to TRBJ1-1; no clear D gene. V lost 1 base and J 1 base, leaving 14 bases between the germline ends. Germline V lookup: CDR1 SGHRS, CDR2 YFSETQ. This CDR3 comprises 16 residues.